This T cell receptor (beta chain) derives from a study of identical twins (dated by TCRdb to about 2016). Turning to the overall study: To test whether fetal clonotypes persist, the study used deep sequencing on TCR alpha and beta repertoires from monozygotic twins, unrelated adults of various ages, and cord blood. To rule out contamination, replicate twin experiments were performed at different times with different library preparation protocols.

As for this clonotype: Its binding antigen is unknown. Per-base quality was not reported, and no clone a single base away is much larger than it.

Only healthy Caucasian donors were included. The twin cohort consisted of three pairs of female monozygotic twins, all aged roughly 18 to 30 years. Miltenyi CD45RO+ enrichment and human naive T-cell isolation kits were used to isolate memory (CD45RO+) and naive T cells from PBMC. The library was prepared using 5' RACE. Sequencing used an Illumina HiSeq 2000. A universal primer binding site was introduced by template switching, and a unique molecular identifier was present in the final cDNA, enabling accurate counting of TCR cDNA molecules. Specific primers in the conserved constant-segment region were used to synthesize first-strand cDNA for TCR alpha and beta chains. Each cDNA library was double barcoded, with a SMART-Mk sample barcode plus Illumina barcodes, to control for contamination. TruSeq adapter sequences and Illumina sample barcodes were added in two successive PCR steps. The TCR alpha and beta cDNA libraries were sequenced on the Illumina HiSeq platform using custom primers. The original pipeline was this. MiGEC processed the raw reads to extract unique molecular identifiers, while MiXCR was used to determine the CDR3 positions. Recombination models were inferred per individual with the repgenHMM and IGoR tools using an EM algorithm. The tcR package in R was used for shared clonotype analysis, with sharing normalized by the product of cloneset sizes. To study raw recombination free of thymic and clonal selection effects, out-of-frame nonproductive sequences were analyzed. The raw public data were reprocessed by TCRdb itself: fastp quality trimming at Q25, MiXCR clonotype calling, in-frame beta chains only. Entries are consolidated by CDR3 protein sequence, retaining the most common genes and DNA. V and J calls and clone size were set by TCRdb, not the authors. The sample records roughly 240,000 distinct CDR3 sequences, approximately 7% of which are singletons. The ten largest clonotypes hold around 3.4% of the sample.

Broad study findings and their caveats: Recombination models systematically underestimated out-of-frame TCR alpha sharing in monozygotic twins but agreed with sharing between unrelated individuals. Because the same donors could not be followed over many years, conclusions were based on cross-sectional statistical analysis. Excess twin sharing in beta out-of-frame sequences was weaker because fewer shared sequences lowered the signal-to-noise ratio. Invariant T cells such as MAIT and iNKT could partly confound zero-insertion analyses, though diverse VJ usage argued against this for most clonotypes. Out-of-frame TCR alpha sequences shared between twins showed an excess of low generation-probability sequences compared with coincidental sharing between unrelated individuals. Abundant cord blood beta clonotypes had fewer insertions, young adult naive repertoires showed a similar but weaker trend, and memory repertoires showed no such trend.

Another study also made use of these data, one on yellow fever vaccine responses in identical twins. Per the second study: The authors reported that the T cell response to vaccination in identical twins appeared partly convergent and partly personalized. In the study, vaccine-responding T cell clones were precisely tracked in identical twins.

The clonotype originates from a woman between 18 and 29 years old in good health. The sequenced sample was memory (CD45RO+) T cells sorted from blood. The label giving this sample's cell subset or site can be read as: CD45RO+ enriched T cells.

The CDR3 corresponds to CSAVPGGFGDNEQFF. The base sequence is TGCAGTGCCGTCCCAGGGGGTTTTGGGGACAATGAGCAGTTCTTC. The sequence joins TRBV20-1 to TRBJ2-1; TRBD1 fits 7 bases in the junction. The V end gives up 6 bases and the J end 5 bases, leaving 13 bases in the junction not matched to a gene. The CDR3, from cysteine to phenylalanine, totals 15 residues. The DNA shown is the 45-base CDR3, in frame from base 1. Taken from the germline V gene (reference sequence), the CDR1 and CDR2 loops are DFQATT and SNEGSKA.